Each of the 27 T cell receptor beta chains below was sequenced from the same sample in a study of T cells expressing NK-cell markers. TCRdb reprocessed the 5' RACE reads and keeps a single row for each CDR3 protein, giving no DNA. Its table records hundreds of distinct CDR3 sequences. The sample was blood T cells: a sorted CD56 or NKG2C T cell subset, CD4+ or CD8+ T cells, or bulk PBMC T cells (not recorded which). The source of these receptors is a woman between 18 and 70 years old in good health.

In terms of frequency, this clonotype is medium-sized (0.01 to 0.1%). The chain joins TRBV6-1 to TRBJ2-7; TCRdb calls TRBD1, which cannot be checked without DNA. The CDR3 totals 17 residues. Germline V lookup: CDR1 MNHNS, CDR2 SASEGT. The CDR3 is CASSAQNTWGGPYEQYF.

This clonotype is deemed medium-sized by its frequency. This chain links TRBV12-3 or TRBV12-4 with TRBJ2-1; TCRdb names TRBD2, which stays unverified in the absence of DNA. The CDR3 sequence is 16 residues long. CDR3 amino acids: CASSLAGSGNENEQFF.

In terms of frequency, this clonotype is large. The CDR3 spells CASSPGQGPLYNEQFF. The chain links TRBV18 to TRBJ2-1; the D gene TCRdb calls, TRBD1, cannot be checked with no DNA. The CDR3 is 16 amino acids. CDR1 and CDR2 from the germline V gene are KGHSH and LQKENI.

This clonotype counts as large by frequency. The CDR3 is CASSESLYSNQPQHF. The V call is TRBV2, the J call TRBJ1-5. This CDR3 spans 15 amino acids. The V gene's germline CDR1 is SNHLY and CDR2 FYNNEI.

This chain joins TRBV7-3 and TRBJ1-6. Germline assignment: CDR1 SGHTA and CDR2 FQGTGA. The length of the CDR3 is 14 residues. The CDR3 region is CASSDNGRNSPLHF. The full variable domain, completed using reference TRBV7-3 and TRBJ1-6, is GAGVSQTPSNKVTEKGKYVELRCDPISGHTALYWYRQSLGQGPEFLIYFQGTGAADDSGLPNDRFFAVRPEGSVSTLKIQRTERGDSAVYLCASSDNGRNSPLHFGNGTRLTVT.

This clonotype is identified as medium-sized (0.01 to 0.1%) from frequency. The chain combines TRBV20-1 with TRBJ1-1; TCRdb returns TRBD1, unconfirmable since there is no DNA. Germline lookup yields CDR1 DFQATT and CDR2 SNEGSKA (reference sequence). This CDR3 spans 13 amino acids. CDR3 loop: CGGVKERNTEAFF.

Judged by frequency, this clonotype is hyperexpanded (1% or more). This chain connects TRBV4-2 to TRBJ1-4; the TCRdb call, TRBD1, lacks DNA for checking. The germline CDR1 and CDR2 sequences are LGHNA and YNFKEQ. The CDR3 is 14 amino acids. The CDR3 loop is CASSQVPGDEKLFF.

This clonotype ranks as medium-sized in terms of frequency. The rearrangement links TRBV6-5 to TRBJ1-2. This CDR3 is 13 amino acids long. Germline V gene sequence: CDR1 MNHEY, CDR2 SVGAGI. This CDR3 is CASSYRGFYGYTF.

Considering frequency, this clonotype is medium-sized. The chain carries TRBV20-1 and TRBJ2-1; TCRdb indicates TRBD2, and absent DNA this call remains unverified. CDR3 length equals 19 residues. Per germline, CDR1 DFQATT and CDR2 SNEGSKA (reference sequence). The CDR3 sequence is CSARGGLAGGPLGYNEQFF.

This clonotype is classed as large by frequency. V usage is TRBV29-1 and J usage is TRBJ1-1; TCRdb reports TRBD1, a call that lacks DNA to check it against. The V gene's germline CDR1 is SQVTM and CDR2 ANQGSEA. The CDR3 contains 12 residues. CDR3 sequence: CSVDRGYTEAFF.

By frequency, this clonotype registers large. The CDR3 sequence: CASSPELNNKEQYF. The chain has TRBV3-2 and TRBJ2-7. TRBV3-2 is termed a pseudogene. CDR3 length: 14 residues.

Judged by frequency, this clonotype is medium-sized. CDR3 residues: CASSQEFLPRQYNSPLHF. The rearrangement joins TRBV4-1 to TRBJ1-6. The CDR3 sequence is 18 residues long. Germline CDR1 is MGHRA and CDR2 is YSYEKL.

This clonotype ranks as medium-sized (0.01 to 0.1%) in terms of frequency. The CDR3 protein is CASSHPGLAASSTADEQFF. The rearrangement uses TRBV4-1 and TRBJ2-1; TCRdb's assignment of TRBD2 cannot be checked, as there is no DNA. The germline V gene has CDR1 MGHRA and CDR2 YSYEKL. This CDR3 contains 19 residues.

This clonotype registers medium-sized by frequency. The rearrangement joins TRBV7-8 to TRBJ2-7; without DNA, the TCRdb call of TRBD2 cannot be checked. Germline V CDR1 and CDR2: SGHVS, FQNEAQ. The CDR3 runs to 13 residues. CDR3: CASSPGVRDEQYF.

The V gene is TRBV5-5, the J gene TRBJ2-4. Germline CDR1 SGHKS, CDR2 YYEKEE (reference sequence). This CDR3 spans 15 amino acids. Here the CDR3 reads CASSPDILAKNIQYF.

This clonotype shows up as medium-sized by frequency. V gene TRBV9 combines with J gene TRBJ2-5; TCRdb lists TRBD2, though no DNA is available to test this call. This CDR3 has 16 residues. Germline CDR1 and CDR2: SGDLS and YYNGEE. Here the CDR3 reads CASSVDTGGLAETQYF. Filled out from reference TRBV9 and TRBJ2-5, the complete variable domain reads DSGVTQTPKHLITATGQRVTLRCSPRSGDLSVYWYQQSLDQGLQFLIQYYNGEERAKGNILERFSAQQFPDLHSELNLSSLELGDSALYFCASSVDTGGLAETQYFGPGTRLLVL.

Its frequency marks this clonotype as medium-sized. The rearrangement joins TRBV20-1 to TRBJ1-6; TCRdb reports TRBD1, a call that lacks DNA to check it against. The CDR3 sequence is 12 residues long. Per germline, CDR1 DFQATT and CDR2 SNEGSKA (reference sequence). This CDR3 is CSATAGDSPLHF.

This clonotype is called medium-sized based on its frequency. The V call is TRBV7-2, the J call TRBJ2-2; TCRdb's D call, TRBD1, is unchecked because there is no DNA. The CDR3 loop spans 16 amino acids. CDR1 SGHTA and CDR2 FQGNSA come from the germline V gene. The CDR3 is CASSLDSGTGGGELFF. Together with reference TRBV7-2 and TRBJ2-2, the CDR3 gives the full variable domain: GAGVSQSPSNKVTEKGKDVELRCDPISGHTALYWYRQSLGQGLEFLIYFQGNSAPDKSGLPSDRFSAERTGGSVSTLTIQRTQQEDSAVYLCASSLDSGTGGGELFFGEGSRLTVL.

V and J are TRBV2 and TRBJ1-4. The CDR3 is 18 residues long. Germline CDR1 is SNHLY and CDR2 is FYNNEI. CDR3 in amino acids: CASSEAGQRASTNEKLFF. The full variable domain, in which reference TRBV2 and TRBJ1-4 provide the parts outside the CDR3, is EPEVTQTPSHQVTQMGQEVILRCVPISNHLYFYWYRQILGQKVEFLVSFYNNEISEKSEIFDDQFSVERPDGSNFTLKIRSTKLEDSAMYFCASSEAGQRASTNEKLFFGSGTQLSVL.

V usage is TRBV24-1 and J usage is TRBJ2-2. The length of the CDR3 is 12 residues. Germline CDR1 and CDR2: KGHDR and SFDVKD. CDR3 protein: CATSGWAGELFF.

Measured by frequency, this clonotype is medium-sized. This sequence joins TRBV7-6 and TRBJ1-5; TCRdb reports TRBD1, a call that lacks DNA to check it against. The CDR3 extends over 17 amino acids. Germline CDR1 is SGHVS and CDR2 is FNYEAQ. The CDR3 reads CASSTAPGGDGNQPQHF.

By frequency, this clonotype is medium-sized. The chain links TRBV9 to TRBJ2-5; the D gene TCRdb calls, TRBD2, cannot be checked with no DNA. Germline assignment: CDR1 SGDLS and CDR2 YYNGEE. The length of the CDR3 is 14 residues. This CDR3 is CASSSSGSGETQYF.

The genes are TRBV4-1 and TRBJ2-1; the TCRdb call, TRBD1, lacks DNA for checking. From germline, CDR1 is MGHRA and CDR2 YSYEKL. This CDR3 spans 18 amino acids. The CDR3 sequence is CASSQDAVTGRGYNEQFF.

This chain joins TRBV18 and TRBJ1-2. This CDR3 region has 13 residues. From germline, CDR1 is KGHSH and CDR2 LQKENI. The CDR3 here is CASSPVGLHGYTF. The full variable domain, with the rest looked up from reference TRBV18 and TRBJ1-2, is NAGVMQNPRHLVRRRGQEARLRCSPMKGHSHVYWYRQLPEEGLKFMVYLQKENIIDESGMPKERFSAEFPKEGPSILRIQQVVRGDSAAYFCASSPVGLHGYTFGSGTRLTVV.

The gene calls are TRBV9 and TRBJ1-1; TCRdb returns TRBD1, unconfirmable since there is no DNA. CDR1 is SGDLS, CDR2 YYNGEE, per germline. CDR3 length: 15 amino acids. This CDR3 reads CASSVAGTPNTEAFF.

Considering frequency, this clonotype is large. The chain couples TRBV12-3 or TRBV12-4 to TRBJ2-7. The CDR3 loop spans 13 amino acids. CDR3 amino acids: CASSAVRTYEQYF.

This clonotype is medium-sized by frequency. The chain is built from TRBV5-1 and TRBJ2-7; TCRdb gives TRBD1 as the D gene, but with no DNA this cannot be confirmed. Per the germline V gene, CDR1 is SGHRS and CDR2 is YFSETQ. The CDR3 consists of 15 residues. CDR3 in amino acids: CASSLSPTGTYEQYF.